The rows below give T cell receptor beta chains drawn from one sample of a study of T-cell memory formation after mild COVID-19. TCRdb ran MiXCR on the 5' RACE reads and lists one entry per CDR3 protein. The data contain approximately 500,000 distinct CDR3 sequences, roughly 25% of them singletons. Material: PBMCs or a T cell subset sorted from them (not recorded which). The origin of the receptors is an adult woman who had mild COVID-19 (a few samples of this study predate the infection). Cell type and time point are not known. The CDR3 runs from the conserved cysteine through the conserved F or W. A D gene is named only where the DNA matches it firmly. A row's size may be missing; if present it is once, few, many or a size class.

TGTGCCACCAGAGTAAACGGCGCGAACACCGGGGAGCTGTTTTTT	CATRVNGANTGELFF	NA	NA	TRBV24-1	TRBJ2-2
TGTGCCAGCAGCCGAGAGGTAGCGGGGGAGCAGTACTTC	CASSREVAGEQYF	NA	TRBD2	TRBV3-1	TRBJ2-7
TGTGCCAGCAGCTTAGATCCGGGGTGGTTGACAGATACGCAGTATTTT	CASSLDPGWLTDTQYF	NA	NA	TRBV7-9	TRBJ2-3
TGTGCCAGCAGCCAAGTTAGCGGGGTTTCGGCAGATACGCAGTATTTT	CASSQVSGVSADTQYF	many	TRBD2	TRBV3-1	TRBJ2-3
TGTGCCAGCAGCTTGGAGGAGGGTAAACCCTACGAGCAGTACTTC	CASSLEEGKPYEQYF	few	NA	TRBV5-4	TRBJ2-7
TGTGCCAGCAGTTGGGACAGGGACTACGAGCAGTACTTC	CASSWDRDYEQYF	NA	TRBD1	TRBV12-3/TRBV12-4	TRBJ2-7
TGTGCCAGCAGCGCGACTAGCGGGGGGGGAAATGAGCAGTTCTTC	CASSATSGGGNEQFF	NA	TRBD2	TRBV9	TRBJ2-1
TGTGCCAGCAGCAAAGGACCCAGGGGGAACTACGAGCAGTACTTC	CASSKGPRGNYEQYF	NA	NA	TRBV21-1	TRBJ2-7
TGCAGCGTTGAAGGGGGACTAGTTGAGCAGTTCTTC	CSVEGGLVEQFF	NA	TRBD2	TRBV29-1	TRBJ2-1
TGTGCCAGCAGGCGGGACAGCAGCGCGGGGGGAAACACCATATATTTT	CASRRDSSAGGNTIYF	NA	TRBD1	TRBV2	TRBJ1-3
TGTGCCACCAGCAGGGCCCAGACCCTGACGGTCTATGAGCAGTTCTTC	CATSRAQTLTVYEQFF	few	NA	TRBV15	TRBJ2-1
TGTGCCAGCAGCCCCTACAGGGGGACCCCGGGGGACCAGTACTTC	CASSPYRGTPGDQYF	NA	TRBD1	TRBV7-8	TRBJ2-5
TGCAGCGTTTCCTTTGGCGGGAGGAGCTCCTACGAGCAGTACTTC	CSVSFGGRSSYEQYF	few	TRBD2	TRBV29-1	TRBJ2-7
TGTGCCACCAGCAGTCTCCGGACAGGGGATGGCTACACCTTC	CATSSLRTGDGYTF	few	TRBD1	TRBV15	TRBJ1-2
TGTGCCAGCTCACCTTCGGGGGTAGTCGAGCAGTACTTC	CASSPSGVVEQYF	NA	NA	TRBV18	TRBJ2-7
TGCGCCAGCAGCCAAGCTAGGGGGGCCTCCACAGATACGCAGTATTTT	CASSQARGASTDTQYF	NA	NA	TRBV4-1	TRBJ2-3
TGTGCCAGCAGCCGGCACTATGACGATTACAATGAGCAGTTCTTC	CASSRHYDDYNEQFF	NA	NA	TRBV14	TRBJ2-1
TGCGCCAGCAGCGCCGGACGTCCGGACAATGAGCAGTTCTTC	CASSAGRPDNEQFF	NA	NA	TRBV5-1	TRBJ2-1
TGCAGTGCTAGATCACGGGAGGTCAAAAACATTCAGTACTTC	CSARSREVKNIQYF	NA	TRBD2	TRBV20-1	TRBJ2-4
TGTGCCAGCAGCTTGGGGGAAAACCTACTAGCCGGGGAGCTGTTTTTT	CASSLGENLLAGELFF	few	NA	TRBV5-6	TRBJ2-2
TGTGCCAGCAGTGAAGCGGTGGGCCAGCCCCAGCATTTT	CASSEAVGQPQHF	NA	NA	TRBV6-1	TRBJ1-5
TGTGCCAGCAGCTTGGGAGGGTTCCTTCAGCCCCAGCATTTT	CASSLGGFLQPQHF	NA	NA	TRBV5-8	TRBJ1-5